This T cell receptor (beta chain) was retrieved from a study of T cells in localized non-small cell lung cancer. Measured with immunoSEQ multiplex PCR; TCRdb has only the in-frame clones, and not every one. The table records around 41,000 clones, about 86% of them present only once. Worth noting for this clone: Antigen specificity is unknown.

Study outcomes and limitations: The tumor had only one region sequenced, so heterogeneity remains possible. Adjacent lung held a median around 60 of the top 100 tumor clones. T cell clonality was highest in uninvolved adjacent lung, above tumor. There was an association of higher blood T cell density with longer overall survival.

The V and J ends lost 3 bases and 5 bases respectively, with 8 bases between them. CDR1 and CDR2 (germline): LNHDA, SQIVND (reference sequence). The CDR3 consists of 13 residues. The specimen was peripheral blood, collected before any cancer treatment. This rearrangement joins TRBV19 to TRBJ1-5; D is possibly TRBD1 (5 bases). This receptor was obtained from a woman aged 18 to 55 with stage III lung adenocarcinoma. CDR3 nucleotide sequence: TGTGCCAGTAGTATGCAAGGGGATCAGCCCCAGCATTTT. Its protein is CASSMQGDQPQHF.